What follows are 11 T cell receptor beta chains derived from one specimen sequenced in a study of cytomegalovirus exposure and HLA in healthy donors. Vbeta (60) and Jbeta (13) primers were used in the PCR. Some clones are missing from TCRdb's copy, which holds only in-frame ones; the method was immunoSEQ multiplex PCR. The sample has approximately 160,000 clones, 84% seen once. Sequencing input: PBMCs. The receptors were gathered from a boy between 2 and 10 years old in good health and CMV-seronegative.

This rearrangement joins TRBV5-1 to TRBJ1-1, with D perhaps matching TRBD1 (5 bases). The CDR3 totals 14 residues. Trimming cost V 4 bases and J 1 base, with 11 bases left between them. Germline lookup yields CDR1 SGHRS and CDR2 YFSETQ. In nucleotides, the CDR3 is TGCGCCAGCAGCCCGGACGGGGGGAACACTGAAGCTTTCTTT. Its protein is CASSPDGGNTEAFF.

V usage is TRBV5-1 and J usage is TRBJ2-1; the D gene is possibly TRBD2 (6 bases). The CDR3 loop spans 14 amino acids. Trimming shortened V by 6 bases and J by 5 bases, and 15 bases separated the two germline ends. CDR1 and CDR2 (germline): SGHRS, YFSETQ. The CDR3 here is CASTPQTSNNEQFF. In DNA, the CDR3 is TGCGCCAGCACCCCACAAACTAGCAACAATGAGCAGTTCTTC.

The chain has TRBV28 and TRBJ2-1, with D perhaps TRBD1 (6 bases). Germline-derived CDR1 and CDR2 are MDHEN and SYDVKM. V was trimmed by 2 bases and J by 6 bases, leaving 8 bases between them. CDR3 length equals 13 residues. DNA of the CDR3: TGTGCCAGCAGTTTAACAGGGCCCAATGAGCAGTTCTTC. Translating gives CASSLTGPNEQFF.

This sequence joins TRBV6-1 and TRBJ2-5, with D possibly matching TRBD2 (6 bases). CDR3 size: 14 residues. Germline CDR1 reads MNHNS; CDR2 reads SASEGT. V dropped 5 bases and J dropped 3 bases, with 13 bases sitting between them. Here the CDR3 DNA reads TGTGCCAGCAGTTGGGGACTGCAAAAAGAGACCCAGTACTTC. This sequence encodes CASSWGLQKETQYF.

V and J are TRBV29-1 and TRBJ2-7; 8 nucleotides agree with TRBD2. The germline V gene has CDR1 SQVTM and CDR2 ANQGSEA. Trimming took 6 bases from V and 2 from J; bases not matched to a gene: 9. CDR3 size: 14 residues. The CDR3 protein is CSVSGTRSTYEQYF. The CDR3 coding sequence is TGCAGCGTATCCGGGACTAGGTCCACCTACGAGCAGTACTTC.

This clone was picked up a small number of times. The chain employs TRBV29-1 and TRBJ2-7, with a tentative D call TRBD2 (6 bases). The CDR3 is 13 residues long. Trimming shortened V by 7 bases and J by 4 bases, and 17 bases separated the two germline ends. Germline V gene sequence: CDR1 SQVTM, CDR2 ANQGSEA. The CDR3 DNA reads as TGCAGCGCGTCACTCGGGGGAGAGTACGAGCAGTACTTC. It yields the protein CSASLGGEYEQYF.

The chain couples TRBV11-3 to TRBJ2-7; D is undetermined. The CDR3 totals 13 residues. Trimming removed 0 bases at V and 0 bases at J, with 3 bases between. Looked up from germline, CDR1 is SGHNT and CDR2 is YENEEA. CDR3 sequence reads: CASSLESSYEQYF. For the CDR3, the DNA is TGTGCCAGCAGCTTAGAGAGCTCCTACGAGCAGTACTTC.

J is TRBJ2-3 and V is TRBV6-1; the D gene is possibly TRBD2 (5 bases). The CDR3 is made up of 14 amino acids. Germline V gene lookup returns CDR1 MNHNS and CDR2 SASEGT. V was clipped by 1 base and J by 5 bases, with 10 bases between them. CDR3 DNA: TGTGCCAGCAGTGAAGGCGTAGGGAGAGATACGCAGTATTTT. The encoded protein is CASSEGVGRDTQYF.

The rearrangement uses TRBV18 and TRBJ1-4; no firm D call. Between the trimmed V and J ends, which lost 3 bases and 5 bases, there was a span of 13 bases. The CDR3 has 15 residues. Germline V lookup: CDR1 KGHSH, CDR2 LQKENI. CDR3 region: CASSPKEDGNEKLFF. CDR3 nucleotide sequence: TGTGCCAGCTCACCCAAGGAGGACGGGAATGAAAAACTGTTTTTT.

This chain links TRBV5-1 with TRBJ2-1, with 12 bases aligning to TRBD2. CDR3 length: 21 residues. V lost 1 base to trimming and J lost 0 bases; unmatched junction nucleotides: 14. Germline V gene sequence: CDR1 SGHRS, CDR2 YFSETQ. This chain's CDR3 is CASSLPRRASGRVSSYNEQFF. The CDR3 DNA follows: TGCGCCAGCAGCTTGCCCCGTCGAGCTAGCGGGAGGGTGAGCTCCTACAATGAGCAGTTCTTC.

V and J are TRBV18 and TRBJ2-1, with D unclear. CDR1 and CDR2 from the germline V gene are KGHSH and LQKENI. This CDR3 has 12 residues. Trimming shortened V by 3 bases and J by 8 bases, and 8 bases separated the two germline ends. CDR3 DNA sequence: TGTGCCAGCTCACCTGCACAAGATGAGCAGTTCTTC. This sequence encodes CASSPAQDEQFF.